The next 9 T cell receptor beta chains were all read from a single sample in a study of blood T cell repertoires in COVID-19. Sequencing used immunoSEQ multiplex PCR; TCRdb keeps in-frame clones, though not all of them. Of 150,000 to 200,000 clones listed, roughly 85% were seen once; the top ten hold roughly 9%. Sequencing was carried out using PBMCs or T cells enriched from blood (not recorded which). All receptors derive from a young woman who had recovered from COVID-19.

The chain uses TRBV30 and TRBJ2-7; TRBD2 aligns across 15 bases. CDR3 size: 19 residues. Per germline, CDR1 GTSNPN and CDR2 SVGIG (reference sequence). Trimming at V came to 1 base and at J to 2 bases, leaving 12 bases not matched to a gene. CDR3 in DNA: TGTGCCTGGAGTGCGCTACCGGGACTAGCGGGAGGACCCACCTACGAGCAGTACTTC. The encoded protein is CAWSALPGLAGGPTYEQYF.

The chain couples TRBV10-3 to TRBJ1-2, with 12 bases aligning to TRBD1. V dropped 2 bases and J dropped 8; count of bases not matched to a gene: 9. Germline lookup yields CDR1 ENHRY and CDR2 SYGVKD. The CDR3 length is 16 residues. CDR3 sequence (DNA): TGTGCCATCAGTGAGGACAGGGGACAGGGGGCTGAAGGCTACACCTTC. Encoded protein: CAISEDRGQGAEGYTF.

J is TRBJ1-6 and V is TRBV14; 9 positions agree with TRBD1. V lost 3 bases to trimming and J lost 6 bases; unmatched junction nucleotides: 3. The germline V gene encodes CDR1 SGHDN and CDR2 FVKESK. The length of the CDR3 is 15 residues. The CDR3 DNA follows: TGTGCCAGCAGCCAGGGACAGGGAATTAATTCACCCCTCCACTTT. It specifies CASSQGQGINSPLHF. The variable domain in full, with the rest retrieved from reference TRBV14 and TRBJ1-6, is EAGVTQFPSHSVIEKGQTVTLRCDPISGHDNLYWYRRVMGKEIKFLLHFVKESKQDESGMPNNRFLAERTGGTYSTLKVQPAELEDSGVYFCASSQGQGINSPLHFGNGTRLTVT.

This chain connects TRBV19 to TRBJ1-6; no definite D call. The CDR3 consists of 16 residues. CDR1 is LNHDA and CDR2 is SQIVND in the germline V gene (reference sequence). Trimming stripped 2 bases from V and 0 bases from J, with 8 bases between. CDR3 nucleotide sequence: TGTGCCAGTAGTATATCTGGGAGCTCCTATAATTCACCCCTCCACTTT. Residues: CASSISGSSYNSPLHF.

The V and J genes are TRBV6-1 and TRBJ2-2, with D possibly matching TRBD2 (6 bases). CDR3 length: 17 residues. V was pared by 1 base and J by 0 bases, with 12 bases between. Germline assignment: CDR1 MNHNS and CDR2 SASEGT. DNA of the CDR3: TGTGCCAGCAGTGAAGGTTGGCGGGGAGCGAACACCGGGGAGCTGTTTTTT. Translating it yields CASSEGWRGANTGELFF.

The chain is built from TRBV5-1 and TRBJ1-1; 8 nucleotides match TRBD1. Per the germline V gene, CDR1 is SGHRS and CDR2 is YFSETQ. The CDR3 totals 14 residues. V was clipped by 0 bases and J by 5 bases; unmatched bases: 3. The CDR3 loop reads CASSLGRTGTEAFF. CDR3 sequence (DNA): TGCGCCAGCAGCTTGGGGAGGACAGGGACTGAAGCTTTCTTT.

V and J are TRBV11-2 and TRBJ2-1; TRBD2 aligns across 8 bases. Germline lookup yields CDR1 SGHAT and CDR2 FQNNGV. This CDR3 is 14 amino acids long. V lost 3 bases to trimming and J lost 6 bases; unmatched junction nucleotides: 4. Here the CDR3 DNA reads TGTGCCAGCAGCTTTGAGCGGGAGAGCAATGAGCAGTTCTTC. Its protein product is CASSFERESNEQFF.

The chain recombines TRBV6-6 with TRBJ1-5; D remains unclear. The germline V and J ends were trimmed by 4 bases and 1 base, with 14 bases remaining between them. The CDR3 has 16 amino acids. The germline V gene has CDR1 MNHNY and CDR2 SVGAGI (reference sequence). CDR3 residues: CASSSPGGSSNQPQHF. CDR3 coding DNA: TGTGCCAGCAGTTCCCCGGGAGGGTCGAGCAATCAGCCCCAGCATTTT.

The V call is TRBV21-1, the J call TRBJ2-3; the D call of TRBD2 is as the table states it, not checked on the DNA. TRBV21-1 is assigned pseudogene status. The CDR3 has 18 residues. CDR3 amino acids: CASSKDGLAGVSTDTQYF. In nucleotides, the CDR3 is TGTGCCAGCAGCAAAGATGGGCTAGCGGGAGTAAGCACAGATACGCAGTATTTT.